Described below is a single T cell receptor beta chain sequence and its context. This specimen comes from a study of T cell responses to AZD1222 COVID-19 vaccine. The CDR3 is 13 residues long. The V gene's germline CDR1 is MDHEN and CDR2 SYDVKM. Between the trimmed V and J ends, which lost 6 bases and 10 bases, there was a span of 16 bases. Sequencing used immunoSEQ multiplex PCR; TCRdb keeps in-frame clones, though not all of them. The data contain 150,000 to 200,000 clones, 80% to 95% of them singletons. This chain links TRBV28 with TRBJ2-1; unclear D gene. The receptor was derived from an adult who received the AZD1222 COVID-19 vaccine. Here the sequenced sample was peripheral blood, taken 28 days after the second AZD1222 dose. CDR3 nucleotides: TGTGCCAGCAGCCCCGGTAGACCTAAGGAGCAGTTCTTC. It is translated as CASSPGRPKEQFF.